A single sample is the source of the 8 T cell receptor beta chains below, sequenced in a study of cytomegalovirus exposure and HLA in healthy donors. Repertoires were generated with immunoSEQ multiplex PCR, while TCRdb's copy carries only in-frame clones and drops some. The sample records 250,000 or so clones, around 87% being singletons. Sequencing was performed on PBMCs. These receptor sequences come from a woman younger than 35 in good health and CMV-seronegative.

The rearrangement links TRBV19 to TRBJ1-2; 12 positions match TRBD1. V shed 7 bases, J shed 3 bases, and the junction held 15 bases outside the gene matches. CDR3 length: 18 amino acids. CDR1 is LNHDA and CDR2 is SQIVND in the germline V gene (reference sequence). In nucleotides, the CDR3 is TGTGCCAGTACCCACTCCGGGACAGGGGGCGGAGATCACTATGGCTACACCTTC. Translation: CASTHSGTGGGDHYGYTF. Complete variable domain (other parts from reference TRBV19 and TRBJ1-2): DGGITQSPKYLFRKEGQNVTLSCEQNLNHDAMYWYRQDPGQGLRLIYYSQIVNDFQKGDIAEGYSVSREKKESFPLTVTSAQKNPTAFYLCASTHSGTGGGDHYGYTFGSGTRLTVV.

This chain connects TRBV5-6 to TRBJ2-1; D is perhaps TRBD2 (5 bases). The V and J ends lost 2 bases and 4 bases respectively, with 10 bases between them. Per germline, CDR1 SGHDT and CDR2 YYEEEE. This CDR3 has 14 amino acids. The CDR3 sequence: CASSLRGLYNEQFF. The CDR3 DNA follows: TGTGCCAGCAGCTTACGGGGTCTTTACAATGAGCAGTTCTTC.

The chain recombines TRBV9 with TRBJ2-3; 8 positions match TRBD2. The CDR3 is 15 amino acids. Germline V gives CDR1 SGDLS, CDR2 YYNGEE. J lost 6 bases, V lost 3 bases, and 9 bases had no gene match. The CDR3 DNA sequence: TGTGCCAGCAGCGAGAGACTAGCGACTGTCGATACGCAGTATTTT. It translates to CASSERLATVDTQYF.

The chain has TRBV18 and TRBJ2-3, with 9 bases that match TRBD1. This CDR3 region has 17 residues. V shed 5 bases and J 6 bases; nucleotides not matched to a gene: 15. Germline V gene lookup returns CDR1 KGHSH and CDR2 LQKENI. The CDR3 here is CASSTREGQGGFDTQYF. Here the CDR3 DNA reads TGTGCCAGCTCAACCCGAGAGGGACAGGGAGGCTTCGATACGCAGTATTTT. Based on the CDR3 plus reference TRBV18 and TRBJ2-3, the full variable domain is NAGVMQNPRHLVRRRGQEARLRCSPMKGHSHVYWYRQLPEEGLKFMVYLQKENIIDESGMPKERFSAEFPKEGPSILRIQQVVRGDSAAYFCASSTREGQGGFDTQYFGPGTRLTVL.

The chain joins TRBV5-6 to TRBJ2-2, with 8 bases aligning to TRBD1. Unmatched junction bases numbered 6, after V lost 5 bases and J lost 0 bases. Germline V gives CDR1 SGHDT, CDR2 YYEEEE. The CDR3 totals 16 residues. CDR3 sequence (DNA): TGTGCCAGCAGTTGGGACAGGCCAGCGAACACCGGGGAGCTGTTTTTT. Amino acids: CASSWDRPANTGELFF.

V usage is TRBV30 and J usage is TRBJ2-7; TRBD2 aligns across 7 bases. The germline V gene encodes CDR1 GTSNPN and CDR2 SVGIG (reference sequence). V shed 4 bases and J 4 bases; nucleotides not matched to a gene: 13. The CDR3 length is 15 residues. The CDR3 here is CAWKQMTPGGYEQYF. CDR3 nucleotide sequence: TGTGCCTGGAAGCAGATGACACCCGGGGGGTACGAGCAGTACTTC.

This clone was seen a few times. This chain connects TRBV6-5 to TRBJ1-5, with TRBD1 as a possible D gene (6 bases). Germline values: CDR1 MNHEY, CDR2 SVGAGI. Trimming left V 5 bases short and J 6 bases short, with 11 bases between. The CDR3 consists of 13 residues. The CDR3 spells CASSLQGGQPQHF. The DNA for the CDR3 is TGTGCCAGCAGTCTACAGGGTGGTCAGCCCCAGCATTTT.

The chain employs TRBV5-4 and TRBJ2-5, with D possibly matching TRBD1 (6 bases). The length of the CDR3 is 14 residues. Per the germline V gene, CDR1 is SGHNT and CDR2 is YYREEE (reference sequence). Trimming cost V 4 bases and J 6 bases, with 16 bases left between them. The CDR3 loop reads CASSKAGRGKTQYF. The CDR3 DNA reads TGTGCCAGCAGCAAGGCGGGCAGGGGCAAGACCCAGTACTTC. Filled out from reference TRBV5-4 and TRBJ2-5, the complete variable domain reads ETGVTQSPTHLIKTRGQQVTLRCSSQSGHNTVSWYQQALGQGPQFIFQYYREEENGRGNFPPRFSGLQFPNYSSELNVNALELDDSALYLCASSKAGRGKTQYFGPGTRLLVL.